Below, one T cell receptor (beta chain) is given with its context. CDR1 and CDR2 (germline): LGHDT, YNNKEL (reference sequence). The CDR3 runs 19 residues. Losses at the gene ends were 4 bases for V and 3 bases for J; bases not matched to a gene: 7. Samples came from axillary lymph nodes draining the breast cancer. The sample belongs to a study of breast tumors, draining lymph nodes, adjacent tissues. TCRdb redid the calling of the multiplex PCR reads with MiXCR, one entry per CDR3 protein. This sample has approximately 100,000 distinct CDR3 sequences, with roughly 33% found just once. This chain uses TRBV3-1 with TRBJ2-6, with TRBD2 matching over 15 bases. The specimen sequenced was axillary lymph node tissue. The clonotype comes from a female donor with breast cancer. Some clones in this sample may be carry-over from other donors' samples. The CDR3 spells CASSLGLAGGPDGANVLTF. CDR3 nucleotide sequence: TGTGCCAGCAGCCTAGGACTAGCGGGAGGGCCGGATGGGGCCAACGTCCTGACTTTC.